Listed below are T cell receptor beta chains from one sample, sequenced in a study of blood T cell repertoires in COVID-19. Only in-frame clones appear in the TCRdb table, and some are missing; sequencing was by immunoSEQ multiplex PCR. The data hold about 480,000 clones, with more than 75% observed a single time. The material sequenced was PBMCs or T cells enriched from blood (not recorded which). The receptors were gathered from a woman aged 40 to 50 who had recovered from COVID-19. Each CDR3 is given with its conserved first and last residue. A D gene is named only where the DNA matches it firmly. Clone size is stated in some rows and not others, as once, few, many or a class when expanded.

d_gene	v_gene	j_gene	abundance	CDR3aa
NA	TRBV2	TRBJ1-4	once	CASSHVRGKESGNEKLFF
NA	TRBV19	TRBJ1-1	NA	CASSINGKMNTEAFF
NA	TRBV11-3	TRBJ2-3	NA	CASSLYGKTDTQYF
NA	TRBV30	TRBJ1-5	NA	CAWMPTLGQPQHF
NA	TRBV7-9	TRBJ1-6	NA	CASSSELDNSPLHF
NA	TRBV12-5	TRBJ1-5	few	CASAPDMGQPQHF
TRBD1	TRBV5-8	TRBJ1-2	NA	CASSLETTGGRGYTF
NA	TRBV6-5	TRBJ1-1	NA	CASSSTDGEKAFF
NA	TRBV10-3	TRBJ1-1	few	CAISESSLYRGAEAFF
TRBD2	TRBV12-5	TRBJ2-2	NA	CASGLRSGRETGELFF
NA	TRBV5-4	TRBJ2-3	NA	CASSLLATSTDTQYF
NA	TRBV19	TRBJ2-2	NA	CASSVQGTGELFF
TRBD2	TRBV18	TRBJ2-7	NA	CASSPPASGGINSYEQYF
TRBD1	TRBV3-1/TRBV3-2	TRBJ1-1	NA	CASSGSGGGSVTEAFF
TRBD1	TRBV18	TRBJ1-1	NA	CASSPWDSNTEAFF
TRBD2	TRBV12-5	TRBJ2-7	NA	CASGLVTSETYEQYF
TRBD1	TRBV12-3/TRBV12-4	TRBJ1-2	NA	CASNRGDYGYTF
TRBD1	TRBV7-2	TRBJ1-2	NA	CASTRTGVNYGYTF
TRBD1	TRBV24-1	TRBJ2-2	NA	CATSDSGTGGTGELFF
NA	TRBV6-5	TRBJ2-1	NA	CASSYSGSGPYNEQFF
TRBD2	TRBV5-1	TRBJ2-1	NA	CASSSVAGGPGEQFF
NA	TRBV29-1	TRBJ1-2	NA	CSVEGTRGGADGYTF
TRBD1	TRBV5-5	TRBJ1-2	NA	CASSFATGQINYGYTF
NA	TRBV4-3	TRBJ2-7	NA	CASSQDWAGTYEQYF
NA	TRBV27	TRBJ2-7	once	CASSPRQEAYEQYF
TRBD1	TRBV4-3	TRBJ1-2	NA	CASSQSPGGGLDYGYTF
NA	TRBV7-8	TRBJ2-1	few	CASSGGLGPYNEQFF
NA	TRBV7-9	TRBJ2-1	NA	CASTPDNEQFF
TRBD2	TRBV19	TRBJ2-3	NA	CASRAGGYTDTQYF
NA	TRBV5-5	TRBJ1-1	NA	CASTRRGADLNTEAFF
NA	TRBV11-1	TRBJ2-6	NA	CASSQGSSGANVLTF
NA	TRBV3-1/TRBV3-2	TRBJ2-1	once	CASSLPVVGEQFF
NA	TRBV19	TRBJ1-5	NA	CASSLFELHQPQHF
TRBD2	TRBV4-3	TRBJ2-7	NA	CASSQELLAGGQLYEQYF
TRBD2	TRBV30	TRBJ2-1	NA	CAWRIKTSGSRNSYNEQFF
NA	TRBV2	TRBJ2-3	NA	CASSDMARTDTQYF
NA	TRBV11-3	TRBJ2-3	NA	CASSSRGTDTQYF
TRBD1	TRBV10-3	TRBJ1-6	NA	CAIAGTDNSPLHF
TRBD1	TRBV5-1	TRBJ2-7	once	CASSLAGDRGSYEQYF
TRBD1	TRBV11-2	TRBJ1-1	NA	CASSLSQGVLAEAFF
TRBD1	TRBV11-2	TRBJ1-4	NA	CASSIGTGGTNEKLFF
NA	TRBV5-5	TRBJ1-2	NA	CASSPAEGPTSGYTF
NA	TRBV7-9	TRBJ1-1	once	CASSFLQATTEAFF
NA	TRBV9	TRBJ1-2	NA	CASSVGGLGHSNYGYTF